The T cell receptor beta chain described here comes from a study of T-cell reconstitution after alpha-beta-depleted transplantation in children. Study-level findings and limits: From newly produced T cells came most of the T-cell counts and diversity one year after transplant. The origin of high day-60 TCRbeta diversity in some patients lay in surviving recipient T cells and thymic progenitors. The origin of alpha-beta T cells about two months after transplant was reportedly several hundred expanded graft clones.

Unique molecular identifiers featured in how the TCRbeta library was prepared. TCRdb independently ran MiXCR on the PCR reads; one entry per CDR3 protein. This table holds around 120,000 distinct CDR3 sequences, approximately 22% found once. On this clonotype: The antigen is not known.

Germline V gene data show CDR1 as SNHLY and CDR2 as FYNNEI. V was clipped by 3 bases and J by 5 bases, with 19 bases between them. The CDR3 loop spans 16 amino acids. The source of this sequence is a male patient aged 2 to 9 who had a stem cell transplant for chronic granulomatous disease, so the T cells may come from the graft donor. The chain links TRBV2 to TRBJ1-2, with D possibly TRBD1 on 6 matching bases. This specimen consisted of PBMCs, mostly from graft donor cells, obtained 180 days after TCRalphabeta/CD19-depleted stem cell transplant. The CDR3 spells CASSEGGAVNGYGYTF. In DNA, the CDR3 is TGTGCCAGCAGTGAGGGGGGGGCAGTTAATGGATATGGCTACACCTTC.